The following is a T cell receptor (beta chain) sequence with its context. The sample is drawn from a study of early T cells in non-severe SARS-CoV-2 infection. Germline V CDR1 and CDR2: MNHEY, SMNVEV (reference sequence). With 5 bases clipped from V and 6 bases from J, the junction kept 4 bases outside the gene matches. The CDR3 is 13 amino acids. TCRdb re-called the 5' RACE reads through MiXCR, storing one row per CDR3 protein. The sample consists of more than 85,000 distinct CDR3 sequences, less than 15% of them appearing once. The rearrangement uses TRBV27 and TRBJ1-2; TRBD1 agrees at 9 bases. The sequence was collected from an adult who was a healthcare worker with PCR-confirmed SARS-CoV-2 infection or an uninfected control (not recorded which). Input material: whole blood. DNA for the CDR3: TGTGCCAGCAGTCCAGGGACAGGGAATGGCTACACCTTC. It is translated as CASSPGTGNGYTF.